Listed below are T cell receptor beta chains from one sample, sequenced in a study of blood T cell repertoires in COVID-19. The table came from immunoSEQ multiplex PCR; TCRdb's copy has only in-frame clones and leaves some out. Here the sample spans about 81,000 clones, 91% being singletons. The specimen sequenced was peripheral blood. Receptors were obtained from a woman in her forties or fifties in a cohort sampled during active COVID-19. CDR3s include the opening cysteine and the closing phenylalanine or tryptophan. Each record gives: V gene, D gene, clone size, J gene, CDR3 protein, CDR3 DNA. A D gene is named only where the DNA matches it firmly. Clone size is not always given. Where it is, it says once, few, many or a class for expanded clones.

TRBV5-6	.	.	TRBJ1-4	CASSLWGGKLFF	TGTGCCAGCAGCTTGTGGGGCGGAAAACTGTTTTTT
TRBV27	TRBD1	.	TRBJ2-3	CASDRGSDTQYF	TGTGCCAGCGACAGGGGATCCGATACGCAGTATTTT
TRBV15	TRBD1	.	TRBJ1-1	CATSSPPGQGAAEAFF	TGTGCCACCAGCAGTCCCCCGGGACAGGGTGCCGCTGAAGCTTTCTTT
TRBV24-1	.	.	TRBJ2-3	CATSEAGEAITDTQYF	TGTGCCACCAGTGAAGCAGGGGAAGCCATCACAGATACGCAGTATTTT
TRBV7-9	TRBD1	few	TRBJ1-2	CASSSRTGKDTF	TGTGCCAGCAGCTCGCGGACAGGAAAGGACACCTTC
TRBV7-9	TRBD1	.	TRBJ1-1	CASSFQSIQGVGAFF	TGTGCCAGCAGCTTTCAAAGTATACAGGGGGTAGGAGCTTTCTTT
TRBV7-9	.	.	TRBJ1-2	CASSFPGVTPRDYGYTF	TGTGCCAGCAGCTTCCCCGGGGTCACGCCAAGGGACTATGGCTACACCTTC
TRBV11-3	.	.	TRBJ2-3	CASSLVRSTDTQYF	TGTGCCAGCAGCTTAGTCAGATCCACAGATACGCAGTATTTT
TRBV18	TRBD1	.	TRBJ2-3	CASSFTGQVTDTQYF	TGTGCCAGCTCATTCACGGGACAGGTCACAGATACGCAGTATTTT
TRBV28	TRBD1	.	TRBJ1-5	CASSSQGAYSNQPQHF	TGTGCCAGCAGTTCACAGGGGGCATATAGCAATCAGCCCCAGCATTTT
TRBV3-1/TRBV3-2	TRBD2	.	TRBJ2-7	CASSPGGQLSYEQYF	TGTGCCAGCAGCCCGGGGGGGCAACTCTCCTACGAGCAGTACTTC
TRBV7-9	.	few	TRBJ1-5	CASSLQATAQHF	TGTGCCAGCAGCTTACAGGCGACAGCCCAGCATTTT